This T cell receptor (beta chain) appears in the sequencing data of a study of T cell repertoires in cytomegalovirus infection. MiXCR was run by TCRdb on the reads, yielding one entry per CDR3 protein. The data contain about 350,000 distinct CDR3 sequences, about 35% of them singletons. CDR1 and CDR2 (germline): SGHTA, FQGNSA. The CDR3 runs to 14 residues. V lost 2 bases, J lost 5 bases, and 3 bases stayed unmatched. On this clonotype: Its target is not known.

Here the sequenced sample was cultured PBMCs, taken from culture after CMV antigen stimulation. The genes are TRBV7-2 and TRBJ2-1; TRBD2 matches 7 bases. This clonotype originated in a human donor in good health (CMV status not recorded). Some clones in this sample may be carry-over from other donors' samples. CDR3 protein: CASSLYGRHNEQFF. CDR3 DNA: TGTGCCAGCAGCTTATACGGGAGGCACAATGAGCAGTTCTTC.